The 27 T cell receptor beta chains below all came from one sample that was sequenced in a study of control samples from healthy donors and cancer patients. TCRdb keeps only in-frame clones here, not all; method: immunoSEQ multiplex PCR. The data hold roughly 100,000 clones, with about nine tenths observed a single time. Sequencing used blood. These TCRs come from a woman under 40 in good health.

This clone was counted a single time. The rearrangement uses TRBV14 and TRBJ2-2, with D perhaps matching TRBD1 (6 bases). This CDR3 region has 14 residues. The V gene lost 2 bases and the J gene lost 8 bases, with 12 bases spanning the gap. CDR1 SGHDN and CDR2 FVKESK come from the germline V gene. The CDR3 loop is CASSQRTAKGELFF. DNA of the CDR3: TGTGCCAGCAGCCAAAGGACAGCCAAGGGGGAGCTGTTTTTT. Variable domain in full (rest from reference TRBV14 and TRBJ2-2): EAGVTQFPSHSVIEKGQTVTLRCDPISGHDNLYWYRRVMGKEIKFLLHFVKESKQDESGMPNNRFLAERTGGTYSTLKVQPAELEDSGVYFCASSQRTAKGELFFGEGSRLTVL.

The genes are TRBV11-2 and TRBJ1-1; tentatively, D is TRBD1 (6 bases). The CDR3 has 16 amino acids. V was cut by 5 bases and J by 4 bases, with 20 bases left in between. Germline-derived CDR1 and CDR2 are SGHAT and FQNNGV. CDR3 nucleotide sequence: TGTGCCAGCAGCCTAGGGGGGTCCACCCGGAGCACTGAAGCTTTCTTT. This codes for CASSLGGSTRSTEAFF.

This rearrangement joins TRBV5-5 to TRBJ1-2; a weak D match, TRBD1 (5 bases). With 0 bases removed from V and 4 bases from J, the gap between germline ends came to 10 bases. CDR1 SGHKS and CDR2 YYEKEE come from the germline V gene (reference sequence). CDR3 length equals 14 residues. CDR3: CASSLGEGSYGYTF. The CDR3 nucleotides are TGTGCCAGCAGCTTGGGGGAGGGGAGCTATGGCTACACCTTC.

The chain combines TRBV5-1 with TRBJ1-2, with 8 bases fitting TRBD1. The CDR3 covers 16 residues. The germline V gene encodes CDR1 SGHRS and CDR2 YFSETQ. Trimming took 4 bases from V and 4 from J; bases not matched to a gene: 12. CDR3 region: CASSVEVSGGVYGYTF. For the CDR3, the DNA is TGCGCCAGCAGCGTGGAGGTTTCAGGGGGCGTCTATGGCTACACCTTC. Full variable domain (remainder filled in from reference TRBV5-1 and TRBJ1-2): KAGVTQTPRYLIKTRGQQVTLSCSPISGHRSVSWYQQTPGQGLQFLFEYFSETQRNKGNFPGRFSGRQFSNSRSEMNVSTLELGDSALYLCASSVEVSGGVYGYTFGSGTRLTVV.

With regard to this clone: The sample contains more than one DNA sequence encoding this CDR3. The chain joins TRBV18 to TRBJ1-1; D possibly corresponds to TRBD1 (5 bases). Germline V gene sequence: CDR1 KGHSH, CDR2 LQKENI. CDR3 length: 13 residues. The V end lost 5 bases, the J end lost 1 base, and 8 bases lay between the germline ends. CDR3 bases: TGTGCCAGCTCATCTGACAGGAACACTGAAGCTTTCTTT. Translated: CASSSDRNTEAFF.

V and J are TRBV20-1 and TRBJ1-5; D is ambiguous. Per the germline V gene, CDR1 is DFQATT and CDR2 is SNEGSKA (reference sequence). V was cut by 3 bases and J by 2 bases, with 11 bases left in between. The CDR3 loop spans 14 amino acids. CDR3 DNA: TGCAGTGCTAGTGAGGTTTCGGGCAATCAGCCCCAGCATTTT. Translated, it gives CSASEVSGNQPQHF.

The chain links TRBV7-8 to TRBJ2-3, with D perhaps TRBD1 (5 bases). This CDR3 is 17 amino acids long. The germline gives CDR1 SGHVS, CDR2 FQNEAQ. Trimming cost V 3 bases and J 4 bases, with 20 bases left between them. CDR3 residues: CASSFGIMDKEADTQYF. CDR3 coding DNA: TGTGCCAGCAGCTTTGGGATAATGGACAAAGAGGCAGATACGCAGTATTTT.

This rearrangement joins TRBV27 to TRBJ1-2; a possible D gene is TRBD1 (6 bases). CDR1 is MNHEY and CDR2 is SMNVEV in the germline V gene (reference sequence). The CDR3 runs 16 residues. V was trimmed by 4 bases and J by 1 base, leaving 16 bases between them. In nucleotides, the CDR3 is TGTGCCAGCAGTTCGTCCGGGACACTCCTTAACTATGGCTACACCTTC. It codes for CASSSSGTLLNYGYTF.

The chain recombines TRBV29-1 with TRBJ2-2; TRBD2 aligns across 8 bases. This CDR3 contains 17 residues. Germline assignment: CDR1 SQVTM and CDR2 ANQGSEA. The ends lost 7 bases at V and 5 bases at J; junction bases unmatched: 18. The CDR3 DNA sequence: TGCAGCGCAGAAGGGCCCCTAGCGGGCATAGGTACCGGGGAGCTGTTTTTT. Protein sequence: CSAEGPLAGIGTGELFF.

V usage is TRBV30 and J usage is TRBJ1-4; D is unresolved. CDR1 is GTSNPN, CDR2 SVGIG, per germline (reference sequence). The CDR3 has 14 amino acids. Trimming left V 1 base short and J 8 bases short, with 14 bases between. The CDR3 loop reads CAWSGYGRLEKLFF. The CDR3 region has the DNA TGTGCCTGGAGTGGCTACGGGCGTCTCGAAAAACTGTTTTTT.

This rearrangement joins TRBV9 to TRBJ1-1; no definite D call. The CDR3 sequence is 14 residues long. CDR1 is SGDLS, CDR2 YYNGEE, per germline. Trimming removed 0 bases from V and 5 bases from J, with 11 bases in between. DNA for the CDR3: TGTGCCAGCAGCGTAGAGTTGCCCGGAACTGAAGCTTTCTTT. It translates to CASSVELPGTEAFF.

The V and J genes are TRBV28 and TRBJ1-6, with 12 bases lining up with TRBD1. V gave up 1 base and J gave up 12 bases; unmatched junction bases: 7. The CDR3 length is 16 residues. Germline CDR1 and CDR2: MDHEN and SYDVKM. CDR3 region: CASSLFVGTGGLPLHF. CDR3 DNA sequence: TGTGCCAGCAGTTTATTTGTGGGGACAGGGGGCCTACCCCTCCACTTT.

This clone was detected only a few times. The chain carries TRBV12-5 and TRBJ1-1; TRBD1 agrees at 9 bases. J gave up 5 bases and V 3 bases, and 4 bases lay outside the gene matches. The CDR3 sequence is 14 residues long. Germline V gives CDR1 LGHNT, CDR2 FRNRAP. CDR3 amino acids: CASGFGQGWTEAFF. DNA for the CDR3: TGTGCTAGTGGTTTTGGACAGGGGTGGACTGAAGCTTTCTTT.

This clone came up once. The CDR3 spells CASSTLDRTYGYTF. The DNA of the CDR3 is TGTGCCAGTAGTACCTTGGACAGGACCTATGGCTACACCTTC. The V call is TRBV19, the J call TRBJ1-2; 7 bases are shared with TRBD1. The CDR3 spans 14 residues. V was clipped by 4 bases and J by 4 bases; unmatched bases: 6. Germline CDR1 LNHDA, CDR2 SQIVND (reference sequence).

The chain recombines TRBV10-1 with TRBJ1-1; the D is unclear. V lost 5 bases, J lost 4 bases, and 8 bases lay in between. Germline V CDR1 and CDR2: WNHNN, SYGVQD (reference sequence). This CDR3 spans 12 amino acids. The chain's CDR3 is CASSRRITEAFF. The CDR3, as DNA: TGCGCCAGCAGTCGACGGATCACTGAAGCTTTCTTT.

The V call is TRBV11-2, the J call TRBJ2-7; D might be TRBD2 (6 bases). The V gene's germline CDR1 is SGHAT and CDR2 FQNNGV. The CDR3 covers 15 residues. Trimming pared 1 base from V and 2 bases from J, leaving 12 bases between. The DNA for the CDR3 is TGTGCCAGCAGCTTAGTGGCGGGAACGACCTACGAGCAGTACTTC. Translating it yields CASSLVAGTTYEQYF.

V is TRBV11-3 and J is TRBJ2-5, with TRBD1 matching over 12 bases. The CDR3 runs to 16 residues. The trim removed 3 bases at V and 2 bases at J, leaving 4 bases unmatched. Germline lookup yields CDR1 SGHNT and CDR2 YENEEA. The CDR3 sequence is CASSLGQGASQETQYF. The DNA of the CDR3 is TGTGCCAGCAGCTTGGGACAGGGGGCTTCGCAAGAGACCCAGTACTTC.

The CDR3 DNA reads TGTGCCCGGATGTCAGGGATCTCTGGAAACACCATATATTTT. Translating gives CARMSGISGNTIYF. The rearrangement links TRBV30 to TRBJ1-3, with D perhaps matching TRBD1 (5 bases). With 8 bases removed from V and 0 bases from J, the gap between germline ends came to 14 bases. There are 14 residues in the CDR3. Looked up from germline, CDR1 is GTSNPN and CDR2 is SVGIG (reference sequence).

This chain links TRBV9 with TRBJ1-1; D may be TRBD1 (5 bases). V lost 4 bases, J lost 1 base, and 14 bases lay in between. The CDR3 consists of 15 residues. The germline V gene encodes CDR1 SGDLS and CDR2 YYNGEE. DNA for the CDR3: TGTGCCAGCAGCCCCCAGGGACTTGCGAACACTGAAGCTTTCTTT. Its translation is CASSPQGLANTEAFF. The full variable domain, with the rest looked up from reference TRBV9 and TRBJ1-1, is DSGVTQTPKHLITATGQRVTLRCSPRSGDLSVYWYQQSLDQGLQFLIQYYNGEERAKGNILERFSAQQFPDLHSELNLSSLELGDSALYFCASSPQGLANTEAFFGQGTRLTVV.

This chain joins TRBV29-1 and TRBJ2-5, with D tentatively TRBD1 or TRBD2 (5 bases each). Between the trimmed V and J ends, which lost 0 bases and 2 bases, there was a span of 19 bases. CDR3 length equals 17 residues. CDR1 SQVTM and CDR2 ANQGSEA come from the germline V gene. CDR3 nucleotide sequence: TGCAGCGTTGAAGATGGGACGAGAGGGCAATCGCAAGAGACCCAGTACTTC. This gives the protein CSVEDGTRGQSQETQYF.

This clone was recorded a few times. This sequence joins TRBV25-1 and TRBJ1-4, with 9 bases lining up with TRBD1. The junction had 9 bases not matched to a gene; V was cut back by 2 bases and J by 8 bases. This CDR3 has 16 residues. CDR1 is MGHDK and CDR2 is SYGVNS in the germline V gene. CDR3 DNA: TGTGCCAGCAGTGAAGGACCACAGGGGGCGAGGGAAAAACTGTTTTTT. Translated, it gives CASSEGPQGAREKLFF.

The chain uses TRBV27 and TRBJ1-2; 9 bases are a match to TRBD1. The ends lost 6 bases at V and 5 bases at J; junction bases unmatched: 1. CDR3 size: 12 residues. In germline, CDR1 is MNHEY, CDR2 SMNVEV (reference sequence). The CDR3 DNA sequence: TGTGCCAGCAGGGGACAGGGATATGGCTACACCTTC. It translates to CASRGQGYGYTF.

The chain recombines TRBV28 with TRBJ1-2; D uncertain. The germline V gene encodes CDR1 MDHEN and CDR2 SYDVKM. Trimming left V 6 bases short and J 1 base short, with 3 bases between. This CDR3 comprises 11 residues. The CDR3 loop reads CASRVNYGYTF. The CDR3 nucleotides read TGTGCCAGCAGGGTTAACTATGGCTACACCTTC.

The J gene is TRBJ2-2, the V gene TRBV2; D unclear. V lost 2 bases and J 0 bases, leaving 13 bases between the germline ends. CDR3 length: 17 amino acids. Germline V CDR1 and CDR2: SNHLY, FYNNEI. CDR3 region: CASSEISPGTNTGELFF. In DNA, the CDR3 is TGTGCCAGCAGTGAAATTAGTCCCGGTACGAACACCGGGGAGCTGTTTTTT.

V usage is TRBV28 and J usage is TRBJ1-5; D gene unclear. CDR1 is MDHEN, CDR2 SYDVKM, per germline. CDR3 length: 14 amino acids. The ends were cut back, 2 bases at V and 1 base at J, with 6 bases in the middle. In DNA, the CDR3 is TGTGCCAGCAGTTTAAAGGACAGCAATCAGCCCCAGCATTTT. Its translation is CASSLKDSNQPQHF.

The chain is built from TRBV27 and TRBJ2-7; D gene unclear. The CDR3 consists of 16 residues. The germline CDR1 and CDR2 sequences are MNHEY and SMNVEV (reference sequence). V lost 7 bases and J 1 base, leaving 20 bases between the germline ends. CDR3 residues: CASKKEPGFSSYEQYF. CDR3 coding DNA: TGTGCCAGCAAGAAGGAACCGGGTTTCTCATCCTACGAGCAGTACTTC.

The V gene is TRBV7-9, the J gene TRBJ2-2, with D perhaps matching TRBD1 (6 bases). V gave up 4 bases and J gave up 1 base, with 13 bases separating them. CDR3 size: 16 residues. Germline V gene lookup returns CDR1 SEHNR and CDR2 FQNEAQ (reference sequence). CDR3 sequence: CASSSGRTENTGELFF. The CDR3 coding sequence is TGTGCCAGCAGCTCAGGCCGGACAGAGAACACCGGGGAGCTGTTTTTT.